The 13 T cell receptor beta chains below come from one sample, sequenced in a study of shared clonotypes between healthy human individuals. Data came from immunoSEQ multiplex PCR; TCRdb stores just in-frame clones and leaves some out. The table shows some 2,000,000 clones, with roughly 95% occurring only once. Sequenced: naive CD4+ T cells sorted from blood. Subset of the sample: CD45RA+ positively selected. Every receptor here comes from a man aged 18 to 29 in good health.

V and J are TRBV7-9 and TRBJ1-1; D remains ambiguous. The germline CDR1 and CDR2 sequences are SEHNR and FQNEAQ (reference sequence). Between the trimmed V and J ends, which lost 4 bases and 4 bases, there was a span of 10 bases. This CDR3 contains 13 residues. The CDR3 reads CASSWNGPTEAFF. CDR3 coding DNA: TGTGCCAGCAGCTGGAACGGGCCCACTGAAGCTTTCTTT.

The chain uses TRBV7-3 and TRBJ2-5, with D possibly TRBD2 on 5 matching bases. This CDR3 region has 13 residues. CDR1 SGHTA and CDR2 FQGTGA come from the germline V gene. The V end was cut by 3 bases, the J end by 2 bases, with 7 bases between. In DNA form, the CDR3 reads TGTGCCAGCAGCTTCGGGAATCAAGAGACCCAGTACTTC. It encodes CASSFGNQETQYF.

DNA of the CDR3: TGCGCCAGCAGTGGGGCAGGCGGGTCCTATGGCTACACCTTC. Encoded protein: CASSGAGGSYGYTF. The chain carries TRBV10-1 and TRBJ1-2, with unresolved D. Trimming left V 4 bases short and J 4 bases short, with 13 bases between. The CDR3 contains 14 residues. Germline CDR1 reads WNHNN; CDR2 reads SYGVQD (reference sequence).

This chain joins TRBV18 and TRBJ1-4; D may be TRBD1 (5 bases). The germline CDR1 and CDR2 sequences are KGHSH and LQKENI. The CDR3 consists of 13 residues. Trimming left V 3 bases short and J 10 bases short, with 12 bases between. This CDR3 reads CASSPVGEGKLFF. The CDR3 nucleotides read TGTGCCAGCTCACCGGTGGGGGAAGGAAAACTGTTTTTT.

This clone showed up just once. V and J are TRBV2 and TRBJ2-2; 8 nucleotides match TRBD2. J was trimmed by 7 bases and V by 10 bases; bases with no gene match: 17. Germline V CDR1 and CDR2: SNHLY, FYNNEI. This CDR3 has 16 residues. CDR3 DNA sequence: TGTGCCACAAAGCTCCTAGCGGGCATGGGAGTCGGGGAGCTGTTTTTT. It specifies CATKLLAGMGVGELFF.

The chain has TRBV9 and TRBJ2-1; TRBD2 aligns across 8 bases. The CDR3 has 20 amino acids. Germline-derived CDR1 and CDR2 are SGDLS and YYNGEE. V shed 3 bases, J shed 3 bases, and the junction held 20 bases outside the gene matches. This CDR3 is CASSARTSLKVGTSYNEQFF. CDR3 nucleotides: TGTGCCAGCAGCGCCCGCACATCCCTTAAGGTGGGGACTAGCTACAATGAGCAGTTCTTC. The variable domain in full, completed from reference TRBV9 and TRBJ2-1, reads DSGVTQTPKHLITATGQRVTLRCSPRSGDLSVYWYQQSLDQGLQFLIQYYNGEERAKGNILERFSAQQFPDLHSELNLSSLELGDSALYFCASSARTSLKVGTSYNEQFFGPGTRLTVL.

To note about this clone: This sample also contains other DNA sequences that code for the same CDR3. The chain combines TRBV5-1 with TRBJ2-7; 12 nucleotides align to TRBD1. CDR3 length: 14 residues. CDR1 and CDR2 (germline): SGHRS, YFSETQ. The ends lost 4 bases at V and 4 bases at J; junction bases unmatched: 3. The CDR3 DNA is TGCGCCAGCAGCCCGGGACAGGGGGCTTACGAGCAGTACTTC. Protein: CASSPGQGAYEQYF.

The chain couples TRBV2 to TRBJ2-5; 11 positions agree with TRBD2. This CDR3 contains 14 residues. Germline V gives CDR1 SNHLY, CDR2 FYNNEI. Losses at the gene ends were 3 bases for V and 4 bases for J; bases not matched to a gene: 1. For the CDR3, the DNA is TGTGCCAGCAGTGATACTAGCGGGGGAGAGACCCAGTACTTC. Encoded protein: CASSDTSGGETQYF.

V is TRBV10-3 and J is TRBJ2-3, with D uncertain. Germline CDR1 and CDR2: ENHRY and SYGVKD. V was trimmed by 4 bases and J by 2 bases, leaving 4 bases between them. CDR3 length: 12 amino acids. The CDR3 is CAISVNTDTQYF. The CDR3 DNA sequence: TGTGCCATCAGTGTCAACACAGATACGCAGTATTTT.

This rearrangement joins TRBV5-5 to TRBJ1-5, with D possibly matching TRBD1 (5 bases). Trimming stripped 4 bases from V and 2 bases from J, with 16 bases between. The CDR3 sequence is 16 residues long. The germline V gene encodes CDR1 SGHKS and CDR2 YYEKEE (reference sequence). CDR3 coding DNA: TGTGCCAGCAGCCCGACGCAGCAGGGAGGCAATCAGCCCCAGCATTTT. Residues: CASSPTQQGGNQPQHF.

The rearrangement joins TRBV2 to TRBJ2-5; possible D gene TRBD1, 6 bases. CDR3 length: 13 amino acids. Between the trimmed V and J ends, which lost 6 bases and 6 bases, there was a span of 14 bases. Germline V gives CDR1 SNHLY, CDR2 FYNNEI. This CDR3 reads CASREQGFQTQYF. The CDR3 nucleotides are TGTGCCAGCAGGGAGCAGGGGTTTCAGACCCAGTACTTC.

CDR3 loop: CASSGREEWGNEQFF. CDR3 nucleotides: TGTGCCAGCAGTGGACGGGAGGAGTGGGGCAATGAGCAGTTCTTC. The V call is TRBV6-1, the J call TRBJ2-1; the match to TRBD2 covers 7 bases. V lost 4 bases and J lost 6; bases outside the gene matches: 9. The CDR3 loop spans 15 amino acids. CDR1 and CDR2 (germline): MNHNS, SASEGT.

The chain is built from TRBV7-6 and TRBJ2-7, with D possibly TRBD1 on 6 matching bases. V lost 0 bases and J lost 1, with 19 bases in between. The CDR3 loop spans 18 amino acids. The V gene's germline CDR1 is SGHVS and CDR2 FNYEAQ. CDR3 residues: CASSLAGQFSLGSYEQYF. Written as DNA, the CDR3 is TGTGCCAGCAGCTTAGCCGGACAGTTCTCCTTGGGGTCCTACGAGCAGTACTTC.